The source of this T cell receptor (beta chain) is a study of T cell repertoires in cytomegalovirus infection. As for the study in general: An indication of both CMV infection and matching HLA type came from public TCR beta signatures.

Study-wide points: HLA-C-restricted CMV clonotypes gave the most frequent clonotype in two of eight donors. Cumulative public TCR beta family frequency identified CMV carriers with the relevant HLA.

V lost 1 base, J lost 6 bases, and 19 bases lay in between. This CDR3 is built from 17 residues. The V gene's germline CDR1 is MNHNS and CDR2 SASEGT. TCRdb re-called the reads with MiXCR, one entry per CDR3 protein. This table has about 900,000 distinct CDR3 sequences, roughly 30% appearing once. The sample holds many counts of this clonotype. No antigen is known for it. Sequencing used cultured CD8+ T cells from PBMCs, obtained from culture after CMV antigen stimulation. This clonotype was obtained from a human donor in good health (CMV status not recorded). Some clones in this sample may be carry-over from other donors' samples. The V and J genes are TRBV6-1 and TRBJ2-1, with a weak D call TRBD1 (6 bases). CDR3 amino acids: CASSEVVLGQWLNEQFF. DNA of the CDR3: TGTGCCAGCAGTGAAGTAGTCCTCGGACAGTGGCTCAATGAGCAGTTCTTC.